The 9 T cell receptor beta chains listed next were all sequenced from one sample in a study of glioma-infiltrating T cells (dated by TCRdb to about 2016). These reads were obtained on an Illumina MiSeq. The iRepertoire nested amplicon-rescue multiplex PCR (arm-PCR) platform was used to amplify TCR alpha and beta CDR3 regions from RNA. TCRdb ran its own pipeline on the public reads, namely fastp trimming at Q25 and MiXCR clone calling, and kept in-frame beta chains. CDR3 protein sequences are deduplicated, and each keeps its most common genes and DNA. Counted in this sample were some 130,000 distinct CDR3 sequences; roughly a quarter of them appeared once. The ten largest clones add up to about 30% of the sample. Sample: glioma tissue, nonneoplastic brain tissue, or PBMCs (not recorded which). These receptors were obtained from a human donor with low-grade glioma or glioblastoma, undergoing nonglioma brain surgery, or in good health (not recorded which).

Many counts were recorded for this clonotype. The V and J genes are TRBV24-1 and TRBJ1-1, with D possibly matching TRBD1 (5 bases). Trimming stripped 6 bases from V and 7 bases from J, with 14 bases between. Germline CDR1 is KGHDR and CDR2 is SFDVKD. This CDR3 is built from 13 residues. CDR3 loop: CATSSRGGLEAFF. CDR3 sequence (DNA): TGTGCCACCAGTTCGAGGGGAGGTCTTGAAGCTTTCTTT.

The chain is built from TRBV5-1 and TRBJ1-2; the D is unclear. The CDR3 runs 13 residues. Trimming removed 5 bases from V and 4 bases from J, with 12 bases in between. Germline CDR1 reads SGHRS; CDR2 reads YFSETQ. CDR3 nucleotides: TGCGCCAGCAGTCTAAGGGAGCCCTATGGCTACACCTTC. Translating it yields CASSLREPYGYTF.

This clonotype was observed many times. This chain links TRBV6-2 or TRBV6-3 with TRBJ1-2; D remains unclear. Germline-derived CDR1 and CDR2 are MNHEY and SVGEGT. The CDR3 runs 13 residues. V gave up 8 bases and J gave up 4 bases, with 14 bases separating them. The CDR3 loop reads CASSNERIYGYTF. CDR3 bases: TGTGCCAGCTCAAACGAGAGAATCTATGGCTACACCTTC.

The chain has TRBV4-1 and TRBJ2-1; 11 nucleotides agree with TRBD2. The CDR3 has 16 amino acids. V gave up 5 bases and J gave up 3 bases; unmatched junction bases: 6. The germline V gene has CDR1 MGHRA and CDR2 YSYEKL. The CDR3 DNA is TGCGCCAGCAGCGGACTTAGCGGGGGGGACTACAATGAGCAGTTCTTC. The encoded protein is CASSGLSGGDYNEQFF.

V is TRBV12-3 or TRBV12-4 and J is TRBJ2-3; D may be TRBD2 (6 bases). Deletions cut 8 bases from V and 4 bases from J, with 16 bases between. This CDR3 has 14 amino acids. The DNA of the CDR3 is TGTGCCAGCGGCCAGACTAGTACGGCAGATACGCAGTATTTT. Residues: CASGQTSTADTQYF.

V usage is TRBV4-1 and J usage is TRBJ1-5; D not resolved. Germline loops: CDR1 MGHRA, CDR2 YSYEKL. V was shortened by 3 bases and J by 0 bases, with 15 bases between the two germline ends. CDR3 length equals 17 residues. Here the CDR3 DNA reads TGCGCCAGCAGCCAGGTCTTCACTTTTGATAGCAATCAGCCCCAGCATTTT. It is translated as CASSQVFTFDSNQPQHF.

Regarding this clonotype: At one end the junction does not follow the germline gene, possibly because of a read error. The rearrangement links TRBV28 to TRBJ1-3; D gene unclear. There are 15 residues in the CDR3. The V gene's germline CDR1 is MDHEN and CDR2 SYDVKM. CDR3 coding DNA: TGTGCCAGCAGTTTGACCCGGACCTCTGGAAACACCACATATTTT. The encoded protein is CASSLTRTSGNTTYF.

With respect to this clonotype: The junction shows a germline mismatch at one end, possibly a read error. The chain combines TRBV27 with TRBJ2-1, with 10 bases that match TRBD2. Per the germline V gene, CDR1 is MNHEY and CDR2 is SMNVEV (reference sequence). This CDR3 has 17 residues. This CDR3 reads CASNVGSGGPSYNKQFF. CDR3 sequence (DNA): TGTGCCAGCAACGTGGGTAGCGGGGGGCCGTCCTACAATAAGCAGTTCTTC.

In this sample, this clonotype turned up a few times. V and J are TRBV3-1 and TRBJ2-3; D gene ambiguous. Germline CDR1 and CDR2: LGHDT and YNNKEL (reference sequence). The CDR3 spans 13 residues. The V end was cut by 1 base, the J end by 4 bases, with 6 bases between. The chain's CDR3 is CASSQGKADTQYF. In DNA, the CDR3 is TGTGCCAGCAGCCAAGGGAAAGCAGATACGCAGTATTTT.